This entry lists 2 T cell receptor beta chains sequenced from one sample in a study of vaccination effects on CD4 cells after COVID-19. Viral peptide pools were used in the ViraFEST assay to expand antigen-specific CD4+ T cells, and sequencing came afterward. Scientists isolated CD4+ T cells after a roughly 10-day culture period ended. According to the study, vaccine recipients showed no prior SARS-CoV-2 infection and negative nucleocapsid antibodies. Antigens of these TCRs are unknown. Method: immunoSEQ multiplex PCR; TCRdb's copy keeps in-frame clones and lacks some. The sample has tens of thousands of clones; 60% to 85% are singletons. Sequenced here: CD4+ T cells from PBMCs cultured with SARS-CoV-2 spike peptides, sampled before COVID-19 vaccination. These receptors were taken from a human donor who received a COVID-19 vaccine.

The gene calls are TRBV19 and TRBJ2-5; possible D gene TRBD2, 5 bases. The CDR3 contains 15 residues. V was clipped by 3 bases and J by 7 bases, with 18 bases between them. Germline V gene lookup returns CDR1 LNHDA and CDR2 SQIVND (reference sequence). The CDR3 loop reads CASSIVGRFGWTQYF. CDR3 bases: TGTGCCAGTAGTATTGTAGGGAGATTCGGTTGGACCCAGTACTTC. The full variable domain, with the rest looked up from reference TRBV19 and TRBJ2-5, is DGGITQSPKYLFRKEGQNVTLSCEQNLNHDAMYWYRQDPGQGLRLIYYSQIVNDFQKGDIAEGYSVSREKKESFPLTVTSAQKNPTAFYLCASSIVGRFGWTQYFGPGTRLLVL.

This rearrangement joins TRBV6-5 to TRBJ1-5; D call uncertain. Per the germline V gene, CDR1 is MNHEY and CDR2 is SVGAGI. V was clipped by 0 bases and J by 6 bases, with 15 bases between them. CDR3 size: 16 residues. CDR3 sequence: CASSYSRPGVGQPQHF. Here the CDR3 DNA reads TGTGCCAGCAGTTACTCACGGCCAGGCGTAGGTCAGCCCCAGCATTTT.